This TCR beta chain was documented in a study of shared clonotypes between healthy human individuals. Study outcomes and limitations: With few donors, the genetic and exposure-history diversity represented was limited.

Germline V gene sequence: CDR1 SNHLY, CDR2 FYNNEI. V was trimmed by 10 bases and J by 2 bases, leaving 7 bases between them. The CDR3 length is 11 residues. Deep was the level used in running the assay. Generated by immunoSEQ multiplex PCR, the TCRdb table keeps only in-frame clones and is missing some. The repertoire holds hundreds of thousands of clones, less than 80% seen once, with under 15% in the top ten. This clone was detected once. The target antigen is unknown. The TCR was taken from a woman aged 40 to 50 in good health. Some clones in this sample may be carry-over from other donors' samples. The chain joins TRBV2 to TRBJ2-3, with no clear D. Sequenced material: PBMCs. The CDR3 nucleotides read TGTGCCAAAATCTCCACAGATACGCAGTATTTT. Translated: CAKISTDTQYF.